These 22 T cell receptor beta chains were all obtained from the same sample, sequenced in a study of response to subunit inactivated influenza vaccine. One entry per CDR3 protein, called by TCRdb with MiXCR from the RT-PCR reads. There are hundreds of thousands of distinct CDR3 sequences in the sample; 15% to 18% occur only once, and around a tenth lies in the top ten. The material was PBMCs from blood, obtained 11 to 12 days after vaccination. The receptors were gathered from a man aged 50 to 59 who received an inactivated influenza vaccine.

In its sample, this clonotype was seen a few times. The chain carries TRBV20-1 and TRBJ2-2; 12 nucleotides line up with TRBD2. V lost 3 bases, J lost 0 bases, and 8 bases stayed unmatched. Germline V gene sequence: CDR1 DFQATT, CDR2 SNEGSKA (reference sequence). The CDR3 is made up of 18 amino acids. The CDR3 reads CSARANLAGGPNTGELFF. The CDR3 nucleotides are TGCAGTGCTAGGGCCAATCTAGCGGGAGGGCCGAACACCGGGGAGCTGTTTTTT.

This sequence joins TRBV10-3 and TRBJ2-1, with TRBD2 identical over 9 bases. J was trimmed by 9 bases and V by 8 bases; bases with no gene match: 8. Per the germline V gene, CDR1 is ENHRY and CDR2 is SYGVKD. This CDR3 is built from 13 residues. CDR3 nucleotide sequence: TGTGCCATCGCGGCGGGAGGGCTTATTGAGCAGTTCTTC. Translating gives CAIAAGGLIEQFF.

This clonotype has just a few counts. The chain has TRBV20-1 and TRBJ1-2; D call uncertain. The V and J ends lost 5 bases and 4 bases respectively, with 14 bases between them. CDR1 and CDR2 (germline): DFQATT, SNEGSKA (reference sequence). The CDR3 consists of 13 residues. The DNA for the CDR3 is TGCAGTGCTGAACTTATGTCCCCCTATGGCTACACCTTC. Its protein is CSAELMSPYGYTF.

This rearrangement joins TRBV3-1 to TRBJ1-2, with unresolved D. The CDR3 loop spans 15 amino acids. The V gene's germline CDR1 is LGHDT and CDR2 YNNKEL (reference sequence). The V gene lost 3 bases and the J gene lost 0 bases, with 11 bases spanning the gap. CDR3: CASSHPSSSNYGYTF. CDR3 nucleotide sequence: TGTGCCAGCAGCCACCCTTCCAGTTCTAACTATGGCTACACCTTC. The variable domain in full, completed from reference TRBV3-1 and TRBJ1-2, reads DTAVSQTPKYLVTQMGNDKSIKCEQNLGHDTMYWYKQDSKKFLKIMFSYNNKELIINETVPNRFSPKSPDKAHLNLHINSLELGDSAVYFCASSHPSSSNYGYTFGSGTRLTVV.

This chain uses TRBV4-1 with TRBJ2-1; TRBD2 matches 14 bases. V lost 2 bases, J lost 8 bases, and 8 bases stayed unmatched. Germline CDR1 is MGHRA and CDR2 is YSYEKL. The CDR3 length is 17 residues. CDR3 DNA sequence: TGCGCCAGCAGCCAACTCCCGACTAGCGGGGGGGATGATGAGCAGTTCTTC. Translated: CASSQLPTSGGDDEQFF.

The chain combines TRBV4-1 with TRBJ2-1, with D perhaps given as TRBD1 or TRBD2 (7 bases each). This CDR3 spans 16 amino acids. The germline V and J ends were trimmed by 4 bases and 8 bases, with 21 bases remaining between them. Germline V CDR1 and CDR2: MGHRA, YSYEKL. For the CDR3, the DNA is TGCGCCAGCAGCCCCCAGGGAGGGGGCGCTGGCTATGAGCAGTTCTTC. Translating it yields CASSPQGGGAGYEQFF.

This clonotype was picked up many times. Germline is not matched at one junction end, which may reflect a read error. The chain links TRBV5-1 to TRBJ1-4; TRBD1 aligns across 9 bases. The CDR3 extends over 15 amino acids. Germline lookup yields CDR1 SGHRS and CDR2 YFSETQ. The CDR3 sequence: CASSPQGATNEKLFF. As DNA, the CDR3 is TGTGCCAGCAGCCCACAGGGGGCTACTAATGAAAAACTGTTTTTT.

This clonotype was counted between two and nine times. The chain uses TRBV5-1 and TRBJ2-5, with 8 bases identical to TRBD1. J gave up 3 bases and V 5 bases, and 12 bases lay outside the gene matches. Per the germline V gene, CDR1 is SGHRS and CDR2 is YFSETQ. The CDR3 is made up of 16 amino acids. The DNA for the CDR3 is TGCGCCAGCAGACAAGGGGCAGGGGGCGCGGAAGAGACCCAGTACTTC. This encodes CASRQGAGGAEETQYF.

This clonotype was counted ten times or more. The genes are TRBV12-3 or TRBV12-4 and TRBJ1-2; D unclear. This CDR3 spans 13 amino acids. V was cut by 3 bases and J by 4 bases, with 9 bases left in between. DNA for the CDR3: TGTGCCAGCAGTTTTGACCGTGCCTATGGCTACACCTTC. This gives the protein CASSFDRAYGYTF.

This clonotype was seen more than once but under ten times. The J gene is TRBJ2-5, the V gene TRBV20-1; 7 bases agree with TRBD2. The V gene end was trimmed by 7 bases and the J gene end by 2 bases; junction bases not matched to a gene: 10. CDR3 length: 14 amino acids. Germline-derived CDR1 and CDR2 are DFQATT and SNEGSKA (reference sequence). As DNA, the CDR3 is TGCAGTGTAATTCCTCCTAGCGGACAAGAGACCCAGTACTTC. This encodes CSVIPPSGQETQYF.

The chain uses TRBV28 and TRBJ1-4, with D possibly TRBD1 on 5 matching bases. Trimming removed 7 bases from V and 5 bases from J, with 14 bases in between. Germline lookup yields CDR1 MDHEN and CDR2 SYDVKM. The CDR3 length is 14 residues. DNA of the CDR3: TGTGCCAGCACCTCGGGACGGCGAAATGAAAAACTGTTTTTT. Protein: CASTSGRRNEKLFF.

The sample holds a few counts of this clonotype. CDR3 bases: TGTGCCAGCAGTGAATCATCTGGGGGCACTGAAGCTTTCTTT. The encoded protein is CASSESSGGTEAFF. The chain couples TRBV25-1 to TRBJ1-1; TRBD1 is a possible D gene (5 bases). Trimming took off 1 base at V and 4 bases at J, with 10 bases between the two ends. CDR3 length: 14 amino acids. The germline V gene has CDR1 MGHDK and CDR2 SYGVNS.

In its sample, this clonotype was seen a few times. The J gene is TRBJ2-2, the V gene TRBV7-2, with TRBD2 matching over 8 bases. Germline CDR1 SGHTA, CDR2 FQGNSA. CDR3 length: 16 residues. V shed 5 bases and J 0 bases; nucleotides not matched to a gene: 5. The CDR3 spells CASSLTSGSNTGELFF. Written as DNA, the CDR3 is TGTGCCAGCAGCCTAACTAGCGGATCGAACACCGGGGAGCTGTTTTTT.

V and J are TRBV12-3 or TRBV12-4 and TRBJ1-1, with D maybe TRBD1 (6 bases). With 10 bases removed from V and 2 bases from J, the gap between germline ends came to 17 bases. The CDR3 spans 14 residues. CDR3 DNA sequence: TGTGCCACGACGCCGACAGGCCACAACACTGAAGCTTTCTTT. Protein product: CATTPTGHNTEAFF.

This clonotype showed up just a few times. The chain carries TRBV20-1 and TRBJ2-7, with a weak D call TRBD2 (6 bases). V was cut by 5 bases and J by 1 base, with 9 bases left in between. Germline lookup yields CDR1 DFQATT and CDR2 SNEGSKA (reference sequence). The CDR3 extends over 12 amino acids. The CDR3 loop reads CSAAGLSYEQYF. In DNA, the CDR3 is TGCAGTGCTGCGGGACTTTCCTACGAGCAGTACTTC.

This clonotype showed up just a few times. The chain links TRBV12-3 or TRBV12-4 to TRBJ2-1, with TRBD2 as a possible D gene (6 bases). V dropped 4 bases and J dropped 3 bases, with 19 bases sitting between them. There are 17 residues in the CDR3. CDR3 bases: TGTGCCAGCAGTTCTTCCCCGGGACTCCGGGTCTACAATGAGCAGTTCTTC. Amino acid sequence: CASSSSPGLRVYNEQFF.

The chain recombines TRBV15 with TRBJ2-7, with 7 positions matching TRBD1. Germline V lookup: CDR1 LNHNV, CDR2 YYDKDF (reference sequence). This CDR3 region has 13 residues. The trim removed 2 bases at V and 4 bases at J, leaving 2 bases unmatched. For the CDR3, the DNA is TGTGCCACCAGCAGATACAGGGGTTACGAGCAGTACTTC. It encodes CATSRYRGYEQYF.

This chain links TRBV4-3 with TRBJ2-2; 13 nucleotides agree with TRBD2. With V trimmed by 2 bases and J by 0 bases, 6 bases remained unmatched. Germline CDR1 and CDR2: LGHNA and YSLEER. The CDR3 covers 19 residues. This CDR3 is CASSQSLAGGFANTGELFF. The DNA for the CDR3 is TGCGCCAGCAGCCAATCACTAGCGGGGGGGTTCGCGAACACCGGGGAGCTGTTTTTT.

The chain joins TRBV10-3 to TRBJ2-7; the match to TRBD1 covers 9 bases. Unmatched junction bases numbered 6, after V lost 0 bases and J lost 3 bases. The CDR3 length is 16 residues. Germline CDR1 ENHRY, CDR2 SYGVKD. CDR3 region: CAISESPGQGFYEQYF. The CDR3, as DNA: TGTGCCATCAGTGAGTCACCGGGACAGGGCTTCTACGAGCAGTACTTC.

The V and J genes are TRBV20-1 and TRBJ2-1; 8 bases line up with TRBD2. V gave up 3 bases and J gave up 6 bases; unmatched junction bases: 4. This CDR3 has 13 residues. CDR1 DFQATT and CDR2 SNEGSKA come from the germline V gene (reference sequence). CDR3 DNA: TGCAGTGCTAGCGGGGGGGCAGTCAATGAGCAGTTCTTC. It codes for CSASGGAVNEQFF.

This clonotype was counted many times. V and J are TRBV12-3 or TRBV12-4 and TRBJ1-5; TRBD1 might be the D (6 bases). V was shortened by 6 bases and J by 3 bases, with 12 bases between the two germline ends. The CDR3 covers 14 residues. CDR3 protein: CASSPGQFNQPQHF. The CDR3 DNA follows: TGTGCCAGCAGCCCCGGACAGTTCAATCAGCCCCAGCATTTT.

As for this clonotype: An end of the junction differs from the germline gene, which may be a read error. CDR3 nucleotides: TGTGCCAGCAGCCAAGGACAGGCCCCCGAATTC. The encoded protein is CASSQGQAPEF. This chain links TRBV12-3 or TRBV12-4 with TRBJ1-2, with 7 bases matching TRBD1. The CDR3 spans 11 residues.